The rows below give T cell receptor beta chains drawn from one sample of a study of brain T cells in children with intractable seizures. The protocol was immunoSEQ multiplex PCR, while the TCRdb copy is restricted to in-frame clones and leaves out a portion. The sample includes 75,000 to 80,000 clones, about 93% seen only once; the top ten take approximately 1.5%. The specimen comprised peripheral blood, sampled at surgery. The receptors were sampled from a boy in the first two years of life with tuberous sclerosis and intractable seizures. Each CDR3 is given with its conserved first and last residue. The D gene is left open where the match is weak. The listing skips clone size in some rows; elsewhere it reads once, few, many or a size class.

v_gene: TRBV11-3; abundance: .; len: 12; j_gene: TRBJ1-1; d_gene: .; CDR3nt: TGTGCCAGCAGCTTACAGGGCTCGGAAGCTTTCTTT; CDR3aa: CASSLQGSEAFF
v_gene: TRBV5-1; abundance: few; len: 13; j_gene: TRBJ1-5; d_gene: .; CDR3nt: TGCGCCAGCAGCTTGGATGGGGAACAGCCCCAGCATTTT; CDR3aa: CASSLDGEQPQHF
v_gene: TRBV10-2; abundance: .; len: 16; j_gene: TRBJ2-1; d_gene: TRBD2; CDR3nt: TGCGCCAGCAGGGAATCGGGCGGGGGTTTTTACAATGAGCAGTTCTTC; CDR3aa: CASRESGGGFYNEQFF
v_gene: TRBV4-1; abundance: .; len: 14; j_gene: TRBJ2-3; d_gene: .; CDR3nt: TGCGCCAGCACCCCCACAGGGATCACAGATACGCAGTATTTT; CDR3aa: CASTPTGITDTQYF
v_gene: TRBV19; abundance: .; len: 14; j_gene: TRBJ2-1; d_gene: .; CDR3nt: TGTGCCAGTAGTCTTCAGAGCTCCTACAATGAGCAGTTCTTC; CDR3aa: CASSLQSSYNEQFF
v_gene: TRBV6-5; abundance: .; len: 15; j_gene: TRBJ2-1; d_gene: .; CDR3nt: TGTGCCAGCAGGGAGTCAGGGGGAGGTCACAATGAGCAGTTCTTC; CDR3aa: CASRESGGGHNEQFF
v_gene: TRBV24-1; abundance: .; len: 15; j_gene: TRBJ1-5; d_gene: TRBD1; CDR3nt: TGTGCCACCAGTGATGCAGGGGGAGGCAATCAGCCCCAGCATTTT; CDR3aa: CATSDAGGGNQPQHF
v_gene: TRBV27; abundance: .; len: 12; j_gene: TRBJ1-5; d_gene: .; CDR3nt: TGTGCCAGCGGGGAATTACTACAGCCCCAGCATTTT; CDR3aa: CASGELLQPQHF
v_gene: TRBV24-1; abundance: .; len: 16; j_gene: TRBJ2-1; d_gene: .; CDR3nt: TGTGCCACCGGGAGTGGGAGACGCGGGTTCTACAATGAGCAGTTCTTC; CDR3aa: CATGSGRRGFYNEQFF
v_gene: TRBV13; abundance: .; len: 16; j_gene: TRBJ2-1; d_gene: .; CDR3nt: TGTGCCAGCAGTCAGCCCTTCGGGCCGGCCTACAATGAGCAGTTCTTC; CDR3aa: CASSQPFGPAYNEQFF